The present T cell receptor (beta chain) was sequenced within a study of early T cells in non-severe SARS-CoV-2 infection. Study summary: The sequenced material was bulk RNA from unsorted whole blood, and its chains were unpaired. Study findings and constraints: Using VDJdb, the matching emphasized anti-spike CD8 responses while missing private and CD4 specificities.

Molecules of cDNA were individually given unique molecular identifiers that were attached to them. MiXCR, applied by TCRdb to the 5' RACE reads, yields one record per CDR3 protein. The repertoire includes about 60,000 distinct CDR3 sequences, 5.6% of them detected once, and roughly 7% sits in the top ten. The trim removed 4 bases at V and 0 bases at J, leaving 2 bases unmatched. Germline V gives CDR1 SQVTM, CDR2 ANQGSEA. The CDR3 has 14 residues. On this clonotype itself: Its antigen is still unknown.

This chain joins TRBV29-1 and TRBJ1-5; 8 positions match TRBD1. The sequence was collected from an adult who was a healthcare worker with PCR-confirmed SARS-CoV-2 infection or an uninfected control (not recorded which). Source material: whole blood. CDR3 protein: CSVVGQGSNQPQHF. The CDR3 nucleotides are TGCAGCGTTGTTGGACAGGGTAGCAATCAGCCCCAGCATTTT.